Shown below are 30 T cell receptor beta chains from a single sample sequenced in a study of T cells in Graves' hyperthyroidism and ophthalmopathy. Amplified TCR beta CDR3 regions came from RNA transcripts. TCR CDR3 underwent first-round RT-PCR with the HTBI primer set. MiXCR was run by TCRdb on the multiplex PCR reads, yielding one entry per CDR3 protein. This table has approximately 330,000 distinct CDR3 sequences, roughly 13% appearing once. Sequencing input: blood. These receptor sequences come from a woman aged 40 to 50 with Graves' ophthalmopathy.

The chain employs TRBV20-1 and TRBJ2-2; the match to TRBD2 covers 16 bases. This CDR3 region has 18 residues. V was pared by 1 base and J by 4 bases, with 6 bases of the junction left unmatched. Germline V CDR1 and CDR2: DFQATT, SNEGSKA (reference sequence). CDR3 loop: CSARAGLAGGRGTGELFF. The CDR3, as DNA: TGCAGTGCTAGAGCGGGACTAGCGGGAGGGCGGGGCACCGGGGAGCTGTTTTTT.

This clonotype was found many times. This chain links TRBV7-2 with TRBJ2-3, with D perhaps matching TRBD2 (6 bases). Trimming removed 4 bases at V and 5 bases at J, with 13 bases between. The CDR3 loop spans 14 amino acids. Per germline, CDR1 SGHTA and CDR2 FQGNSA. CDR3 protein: CASSYQGAGDTQYF. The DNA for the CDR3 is TGTGCCAGCAGCTACCAGGGAGCGGGAGATACGCAGTATTTT.

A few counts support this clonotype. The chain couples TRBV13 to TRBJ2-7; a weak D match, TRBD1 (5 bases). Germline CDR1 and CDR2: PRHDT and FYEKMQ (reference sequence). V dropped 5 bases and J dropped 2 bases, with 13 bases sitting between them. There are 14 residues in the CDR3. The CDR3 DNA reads TGTGCCAGCAGCCTCAGGGTCACACCCTACGAGCAGTACTTC. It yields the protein CASSLRVTPYEQYF.

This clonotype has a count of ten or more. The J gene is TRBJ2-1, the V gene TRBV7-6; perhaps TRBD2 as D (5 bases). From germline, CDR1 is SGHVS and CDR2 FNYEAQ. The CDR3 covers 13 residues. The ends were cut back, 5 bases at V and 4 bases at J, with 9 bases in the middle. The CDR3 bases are TGTGCCAGCAGCCCGGGATTTTACAATGAGCAGTTCTTC. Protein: CASSPGFYNEQFF.

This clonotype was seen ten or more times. The CDR3 spells CATSDSLPLYNEQFF. As DNA, the CDR3 is TGTGCCACCAGTGATAGCCTCCCTTTATACAATGAGCAGTTCTTC. This chain joins TRBV24-1 and TRBJ2-1; D not certain. The germline V gene encodes CDR1 KGHDR and CDR2 SFDVKD. This CDR3 region has 15 residues. V was trimmed by 3 bases and J by 4 bases, leaving 12 bases between them.

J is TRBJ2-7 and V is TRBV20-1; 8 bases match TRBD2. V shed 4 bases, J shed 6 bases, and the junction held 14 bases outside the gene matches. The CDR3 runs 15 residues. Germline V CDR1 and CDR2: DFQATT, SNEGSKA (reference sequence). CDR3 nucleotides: TGCAGTGCTACGGATTCCGGGACTAGGAGGGGCGAGCAGTACTTC. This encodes CSATDSGTRRGEQYF.

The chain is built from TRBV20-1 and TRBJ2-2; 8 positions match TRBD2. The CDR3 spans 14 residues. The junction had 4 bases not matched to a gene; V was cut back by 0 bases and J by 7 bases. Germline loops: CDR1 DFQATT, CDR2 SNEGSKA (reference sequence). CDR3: CSARDRGGYGELFF. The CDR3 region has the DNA TGCAGTGCTAGAGATCGGGGGGGGTACGGGGAGCTGTTTTTT.

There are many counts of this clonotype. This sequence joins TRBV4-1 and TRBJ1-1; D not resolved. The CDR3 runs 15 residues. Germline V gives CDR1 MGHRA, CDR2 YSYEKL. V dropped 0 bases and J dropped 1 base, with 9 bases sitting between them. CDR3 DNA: TGCGCCAGCAGCCAAGAAGTTTCACGGAACACTGAAGCTTTCTTT. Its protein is CASSQEVSRNTEAFF.

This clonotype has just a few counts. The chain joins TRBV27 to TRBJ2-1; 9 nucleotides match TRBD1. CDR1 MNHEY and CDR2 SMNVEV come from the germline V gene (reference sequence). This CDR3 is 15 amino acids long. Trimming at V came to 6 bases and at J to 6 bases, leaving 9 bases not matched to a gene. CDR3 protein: CASRDRDRVRNEQFF. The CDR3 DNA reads TGTGCCAGCAGGGACAGGGACAGGGTCCGCAATGAGCAGTTCTTC.

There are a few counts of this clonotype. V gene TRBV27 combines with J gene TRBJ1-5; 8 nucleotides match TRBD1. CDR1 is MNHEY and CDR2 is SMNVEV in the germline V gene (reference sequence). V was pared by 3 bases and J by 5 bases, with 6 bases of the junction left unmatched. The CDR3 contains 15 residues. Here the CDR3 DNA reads TGTGCCAGCAGTTTTGGACAGGGAGGTGATCAGCCCCAGCATTTT. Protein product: CASSFGQGGDQPQHF.

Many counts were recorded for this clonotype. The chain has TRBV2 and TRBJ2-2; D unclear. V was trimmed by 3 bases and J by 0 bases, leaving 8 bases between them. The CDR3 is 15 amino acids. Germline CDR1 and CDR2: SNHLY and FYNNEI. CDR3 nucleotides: TGTGCCAGCAGTGACGATCGGTCGAACACCGGGGAGCTGTTTTTT. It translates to CASSDDRSNTGELFF.

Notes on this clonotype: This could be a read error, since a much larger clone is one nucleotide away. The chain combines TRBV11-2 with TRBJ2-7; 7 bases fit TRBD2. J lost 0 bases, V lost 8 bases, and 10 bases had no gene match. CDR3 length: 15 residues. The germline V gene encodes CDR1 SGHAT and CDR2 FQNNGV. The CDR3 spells CASGRAGVSSYEQYF. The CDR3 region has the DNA TGTGCCAGCGGCCGGGCGGGGGTCAGCTCCTACGAGCAGTACTTC.

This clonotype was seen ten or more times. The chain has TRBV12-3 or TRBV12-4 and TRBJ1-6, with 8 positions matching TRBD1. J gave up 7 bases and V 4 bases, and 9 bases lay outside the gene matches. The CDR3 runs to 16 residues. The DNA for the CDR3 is TGTGCCAGCAGTTCAAGTTCGGGACAGGCGAATTCACCCCTCCACTTT. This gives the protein CASSSSSGQANSPLHF.

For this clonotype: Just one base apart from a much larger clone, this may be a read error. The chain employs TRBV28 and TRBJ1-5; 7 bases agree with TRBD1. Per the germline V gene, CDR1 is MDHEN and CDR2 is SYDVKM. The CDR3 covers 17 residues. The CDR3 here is CASRPVSGTASSQPQHF. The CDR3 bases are TGTGCCAGCAGGCCCGTATCCGGGACAGCGAGCAGTCAGCCCCAGCATTTT.

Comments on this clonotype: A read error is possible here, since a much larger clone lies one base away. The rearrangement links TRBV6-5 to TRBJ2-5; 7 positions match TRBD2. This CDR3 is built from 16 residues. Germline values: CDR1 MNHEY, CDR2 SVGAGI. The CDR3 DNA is TGTGCCAGCAGTTACTCCCAGGGACTACCTCAAGAGACCCTGTACTTC. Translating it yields CASSYSQGLPQETLYF.

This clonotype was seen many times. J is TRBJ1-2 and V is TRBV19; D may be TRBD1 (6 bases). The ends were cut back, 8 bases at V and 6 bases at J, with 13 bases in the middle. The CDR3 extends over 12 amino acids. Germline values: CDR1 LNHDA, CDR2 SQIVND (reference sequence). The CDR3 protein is CASERGADGYTF. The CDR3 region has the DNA TGTGCCAGTGAGAGGGGGGCGGATGGCTACACCTTC. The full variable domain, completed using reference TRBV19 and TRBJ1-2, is DGGITQSPKYLFRKEGQNVTLSCEQNLNHDAMYWYRQDPGQGLRLIYYSQIVNDFQKGDIAEGYSVSREKKESFPLTVTSAQKNPTAFYLCASERGADGYTFGSGTRLTVV.

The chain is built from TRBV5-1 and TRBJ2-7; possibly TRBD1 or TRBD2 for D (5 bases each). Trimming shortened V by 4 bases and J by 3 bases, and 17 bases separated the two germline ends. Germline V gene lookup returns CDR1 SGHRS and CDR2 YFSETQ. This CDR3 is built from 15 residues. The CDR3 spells CASSPKPGANYEQYF. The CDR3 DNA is TGCGCCAGCAGCCCAAAACCCGGGGCCAACTACGAGCAGTACTTC.

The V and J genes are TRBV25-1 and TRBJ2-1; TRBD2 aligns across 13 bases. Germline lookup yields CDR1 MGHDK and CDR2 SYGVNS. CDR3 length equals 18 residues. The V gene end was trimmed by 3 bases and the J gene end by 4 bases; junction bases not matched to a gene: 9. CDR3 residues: CASSDLGATSGGYNEQFF. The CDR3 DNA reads TGTGCCAGCAGTGATTTGGGGGCGACTAGCGGGGGGTACAATGAGCAGTTCTTC.

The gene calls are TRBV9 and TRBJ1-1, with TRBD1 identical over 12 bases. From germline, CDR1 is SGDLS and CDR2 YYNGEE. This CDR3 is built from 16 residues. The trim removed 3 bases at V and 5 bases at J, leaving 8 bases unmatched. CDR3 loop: CASSERDRGQLTEAFF. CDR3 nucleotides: TGTGCCAGCAGCGAGAGGGACAGGGGGCAATTAACTGAAGCTTTCTTT.

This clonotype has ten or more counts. CDR3 residues: CASSYSRQGARYEQYF. The CDR3 bases are TGTGCCAGCAGTTACTCGAGACAGGGGGCGCGGTACGAGCAGTACTTC. The chain carries TRBV6-5 and TRBJ2-7; 10 bases are a match to TRBD1. The CDR3 is made up of 16 amino acids. The trim removed 0 bases at V and 4 bases at J, leaving 6 bases unmatched. In germline, CDR1 is MNHEY, CDR2 SVGAGI.

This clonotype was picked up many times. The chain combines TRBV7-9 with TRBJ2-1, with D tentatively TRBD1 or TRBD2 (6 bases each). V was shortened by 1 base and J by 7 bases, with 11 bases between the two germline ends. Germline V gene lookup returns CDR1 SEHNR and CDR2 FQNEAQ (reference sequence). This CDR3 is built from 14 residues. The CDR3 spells CASSLVQGRNEQFF. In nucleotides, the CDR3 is TGTGCCAGCAGCTTAGTTCAGGGGAGGAATGAGCAGTTCTTC.

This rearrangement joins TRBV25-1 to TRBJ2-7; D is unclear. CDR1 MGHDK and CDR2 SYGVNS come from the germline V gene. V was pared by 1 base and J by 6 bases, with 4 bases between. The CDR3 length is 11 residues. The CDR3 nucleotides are TGTGCCAGCAGTGAATTTTCCGAGCAGTACTTC. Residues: CASSEFSEQYF.

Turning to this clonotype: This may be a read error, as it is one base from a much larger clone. CDR3 in amino acids: CASSSGYSGANALTF. The CDR3 DNA reads as TGTGCCAGCAGCTCGGGTTACTCTGGGGCCAACGCCCTGACTTTC. The chain is built from TRBV11-2 and TRBJ2-6; a weak D match, TRBD1 (5 bases). CDR3 length equals 15 residues. Germline CDR1 SGHAT, CDR2 FQNNGV.

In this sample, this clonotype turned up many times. The CDR3: CASSDTSGGAYNEQFF. CDR3 nucleotide sequence: TGCGCCAGCAGTGACACTAGCGGGGGCGCCTACAATGAGCAGTTCTTC. The chain combines TRBV10-2 with TRBJ2-1; 11 positions agree with TRBD2. The V gene end was trimmed by 3 bases and the J gene end by 2 bases; junction bases not matched to a gene: 3. CDR1 and CDR2 from the germline V gene are WSHSY and SAAADI. The CDR3 is made up of 16 amino acids.

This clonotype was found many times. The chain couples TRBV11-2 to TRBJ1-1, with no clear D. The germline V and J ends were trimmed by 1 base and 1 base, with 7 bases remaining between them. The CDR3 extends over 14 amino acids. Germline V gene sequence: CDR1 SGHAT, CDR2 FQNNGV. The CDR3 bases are TGTGCCAGCAGCTTAGCGGCAGGGAACACTGAAGCTTTCTTT. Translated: CASSLAAGNTEAFF.

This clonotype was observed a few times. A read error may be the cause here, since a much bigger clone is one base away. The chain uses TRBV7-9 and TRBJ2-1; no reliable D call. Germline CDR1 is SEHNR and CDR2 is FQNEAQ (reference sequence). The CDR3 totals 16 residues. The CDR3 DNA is TGTGCCAGCAGCTTAGCGCGTCTAAGCTCCTGCAATGAGCAGTTCTTC. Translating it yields CASSLARLSSCNEQFF.

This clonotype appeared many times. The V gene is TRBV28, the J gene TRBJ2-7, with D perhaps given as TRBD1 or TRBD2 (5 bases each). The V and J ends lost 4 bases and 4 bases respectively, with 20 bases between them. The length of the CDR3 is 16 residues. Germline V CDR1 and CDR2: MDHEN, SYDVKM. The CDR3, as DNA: TGTGCCAGCAGTTCCCCCGGGATTGGGGGTGGGTACGAGCAGTACTTC. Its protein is CASSSPGIGGGYEQYF.

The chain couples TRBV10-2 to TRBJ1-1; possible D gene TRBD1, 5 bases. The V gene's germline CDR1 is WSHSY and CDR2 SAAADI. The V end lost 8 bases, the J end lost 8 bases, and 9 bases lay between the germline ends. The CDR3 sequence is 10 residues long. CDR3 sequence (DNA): TGCGCCAGCGGGGCCGGCGAAGCTTTCTTT. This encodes CASGAGEAFF.

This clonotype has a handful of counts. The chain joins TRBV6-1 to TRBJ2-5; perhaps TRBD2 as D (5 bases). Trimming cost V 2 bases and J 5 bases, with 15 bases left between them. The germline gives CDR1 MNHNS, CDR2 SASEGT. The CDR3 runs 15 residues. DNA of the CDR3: TGTGCCAGCAGTGAATCGGCAGGTTCGGGGGAGACCCAGTACTTC. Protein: CASSESAGSGETQYF.

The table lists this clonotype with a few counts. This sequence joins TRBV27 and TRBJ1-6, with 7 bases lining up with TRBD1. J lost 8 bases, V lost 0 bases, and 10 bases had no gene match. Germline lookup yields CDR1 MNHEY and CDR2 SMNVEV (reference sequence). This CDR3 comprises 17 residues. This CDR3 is CASSLSPTGRAYSPLHF. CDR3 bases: TGTGCCAGCAGTTTATCGCCGACAGGGAGAGCCTATTCACCCCTCCACTTT.